A single TCR beta chain is shown here with its context. V was trimmed by 2 bases and J by 0 bases, leaving 13 bases between them. The CDR3 contains 16 residues. Germline V gives CDR1 GTSNPN, CDR2 SVGIG (reference sequence). Sequenced by immunoSEQ multiplex PCR; TCRdb stores in-frame clones only, minus some. The repertoire holds about 1.1 million clones, with more than 75% as singletons. A CD45RA-negative memory subset and a CD45RA+ naive subset were separated from the CD4+ cells. The data belong to a study of shared clonotypes between healthy human individuals. The rearrangement joins TRBV30 to TRBJ1-4; the D is unclear. The TCR originated in a young man in good health. Some clones in this sample may be carry-over from other donors' samples. The material sequenced was memory CD4+ T cells from PBMCs. Subset specified: CD45RA-negative fraction. The CDR3 nucleotides read TGTGCCTGGAGTAAGGGCAGACCTGCAACTAATGAAAAACTGTTTTTT. Encoded protein: CAWSKGRPATNEKLFF.